These 31 T cell receptor beta chains were sequenced from one sample in a study of blood T cell repertoires in COVID-19. Assay used: immunoSEQ multiplex PCR; TCRdb lists only in-frame clones, some missing. The sample contains 45,000 to 70,000 clones, roughly 82% of which appear only once. Sequenced material: peripheral blood. These receptors all stem from an older woman with acute or convalescent COVID-19.

The gene calls are TRBV25-1 and TRBJ1-2; 10 bases line up with TRBD1. Germline CDR1 is MGHDK and CDR2 is SYGVNS. Trimming at V came to 8 bases and at J to 7 bases, leaving 10 bases not matched to a gene. The CDR3 totals 14 residues. Written as DNA, the CDR3 is TGTGCCAGCGCTGACAGGGGGCCCTCCCCTGGCTACACCTTC. As protein: CASADRGPSPGYTF.

This clone appeared a few times. V and J are TRBV29-1 and TRBJ2-1; a possible D gene is TRBD2 (6 bases). Germline V lookup: CDR1 SQVTM, CDR2 ANQGSEA. V gave up 6 bases and J gave up 3 bases, with 21 bases separating them. The CDR3 has 16 residues. CDR3 region: CSVDGGAQINYNEQFF. The CDR3, as DNA: TGCAGCGTGGATGGAGGGGCACAGATAAACTACAATGAGCAGTTCTTC.

This chain connects TRBV5-6 to TRBJ1-6; 7 positions match TRBD1. CDR1 SGHDT and CDR2 YYEEEE come from the germline V gene. This CDR3 has 16 residues. With 0 bases clipped from V and 7 bases from J, the junction kept 7 bases outside the gene matches. The CDR3 reads CASSLAADRNNSPLHF. CDR3 coding DNA: TGTGCCAGCAGCTTGGCCGCGGACAGGAACAATTCACCCCTCCACTTT.

The V gene is TRBV5-8, the J gene TRBJ1-2, with TRBD1 matching 7 bases. Germline-derived CDR1 and CDR2 are SGHTS and YDEGEE. This CDR3 has 14 amino acids. The V and J ends lost 4 bases and 5 bases, in that order; junction bases with no gene match: 8. CDR3 coding DNA: TGTGCCAGCAGCCCCTTTACAGGGGATTATGGCTACACCTTC. This translates into CASSPFTGDYGYTF.

This chain links TRBV4-3 with TRBJ1-2; D not certain. The CDR3 has 15 amino acids. Germline loops: CDR1 LGHNA, CDR2 YSLEER. V was pared by 1 base and J by 4 bases, with 13 bases between. The DNA of the CDR3 is TGCGCCAGCAGCCAAGTGCCGTCACCCGGCTATGGCTACACCTTC. Protein sequence: CASSQVPSPGYGYTF.

The CDR3, as DNA: TGTGCCAGCAGCCTTACCTACAATGAGCAGTTCTTC. Translated: CASSLTYNEQFF. The V and J genes are TRBV11-2 and TRBJ2-1, with D unclear. V dropped 5 bases and J dropped 2 bases, with 4 bases sitting between them. The CDR3 extends over 12 amino acids. Germline CDR1 reads SGHAT; CDR2 reads FQNNGV.

The chain employs TRBV3-1 (or the pseudogene TRBV3-2) and TRBJ1-1; D remains ambiguous. V lost 2 bases and J 3 bases, leaving 10 bases between the germline ends. Germline values: CDR1 LGHDT, CDR2 YNNKEL (reference sequence). CDR3 size: 14 residues. CDR3 residues: CASSQLAGDTEAFF. For the CDR3, the DNA is TGTGCCAGCAGCCAACTCGCCGGGGACACTGAAGCTTTCTTT.

The chain links TRBV7-2 to TRBJ2-7, with D maybe TRBD2 (6 bases). The V end was cut by 1 base, the J end by 4 bases, with 8 bases between. Germline CDR1 and CDR2: SGHTA and FQGNSA. This CDR3 is built from 13 residues. As DNA, the CDR3 is TGTGCCAGCAGCTTAGTGGAGGGGTACGAGCAGTACTTC. This translates into CASSLVEGYEQYF.

The chain is built from TRBV7-2 and TRBJ2-1; 12 bases map to TRBD2. This CDR3 is built from 16 residues. Germline V gene data show CDR1 as SGHTA and CDR2 as FQGNSA. V was pared by 5 bases and J by 8 bases, with 10 bases of the junction left unmatched. DNA of the CDR3: TGTGCCAGCAGCGACTACCCTAGCGGGGGGGTCGATGAGCAGTTCTTC. Protein product: CASSDYPSGGVDEQFF.

This clone was seen just once. V usage is TRBV5-4 and J usage is TRBJ2-5; D is possibly TRBD2 (5 bases). The CDR3 extends over 14 amino acids. Trimming shortened V by 3 bases and J by 5 bases, and 14 bases separated the two germline ends. Germline values: CDR1 SGHNT, CDR2 YYREEE (reference sequence). The CDR3 here is CASSSTAARETQYF. The CDR3 DNA sequence: TGTGCCAGCAGCTCTACAGCGGCCCGGGAGACCCAGTACTTC.

The V and J genes are TRBV2 and TRBJ1-5; weak D call: TRBD1 (5 bases). The CDR3 is made up of 13 amino acids. Trimming took 4 bases from V and 5 from J, leaving 9 bases between them. Germline V gene lookup returns CDR1 SNHLY and CDR2 FYNNEI. Here the CDR3 reads CASSVETDQPQHF. The CDR3 DNA sequence: TGTGCCAGCAGTGTGGAGACAGATCAGCCCCAGCATTTT.

This clone was seen once. The rearrangement links TRBV29-1 to TRBJ1-1, with D unclear. CDR3 size: 13 residues. CDR1 is SQVTM and CDR2 is ANQGSEA in the germline V gene. Trimming took off 0 bases at V and 1 base at J, with 6 bases between the two ends. The CDR3 DNA reads TGCAGCGTTGAAGATCACAGGAACACTGAAGCTTTCTTT. This codes for CSVEDHRNTEAFF.

CDR3 nucleotides: TGTGCCAGCAGTCCGAGACAGGTCTGGAACACTGAAGCTTTCTTT. Translation gives CASSPRQVWNTEAFF. The chain recombines TRBV28 with TRBJ1-1; a weak D match, TRBD1 (6 bases). Germline V gene data show CDR1 as MDHEN and CDR2 as SYDVKM. Trimming removed 5 bases at V and 1 base at J, with 14 bases between. CDR3 length equals 15 residues.

V is TRBV3-1 (or the pseudogene TRBV3-2) and J is TRBJ1-4; no clear D gene. V was shortened by 4 bases and J by 2 bases, with 8 bases between the two germline ends. The CDR3 is 14 amino acids. Germline CDR1 reads LGHDT; CDR2 reads YNNKEL (reference sequence). CDR3 in amino acids: CASSLTETNEKLFF. As DNA, the CDR3 is TGTGCCAGCAGCCTTACAGAGACTAATGAAAAACTGTTTTTT.

This chain connects TRBV5-5 to TRBJ1-1, with D possibly matching TRBD1 (5 bases). Trimming took off 4 bases at V and 3 bases at J, with 13 bases between the two ends. The CDR3 spans 14 residues. Germline V gene lookup returns CDR1 SGHKS and CDR2 YYEKEE (reference sequence). CDR3 sequence: CASSRIWGDTEAFF. The CDR3 bases are TGTGCCAGCAGCCGAATTTGGGGGGACACTGAAGCTTTCTTT.

The V and J genes are TRBV7-3 and TRBJ1-2; no clear D. The ends were cut back, 2 bases at V and 6 bases at J, with 19 bases in the middle. Germline CDR1 is SGHTA and CDR2 is FQGTGA. This CDR3 contains 16 residues. CDR3 amino acids: CASSLPLNVGNHGYTF. The CDR3 region has the DNA TGTGCCAGCAGCTTACCCCTTAACGTCGGGAACCATGGCTACACCTTC.

The chain joins TRBV12-3 or TRBV12-4 to TRBJ2-1, with D maybe TRBD1 (6 bases). The CDR3 spans 13 residues. With 8 bases removed from V and 4 bases from J, the gap between germline ends came to 12 bases. This chain's CDR3 is CASRKGEYNEQFF. The DNA for the CDR3 is TGTGCCAGCCGGAAGGGGGAGTACAATGAGCAGTTCTTC.

The chain has TRBV24-1 and TRBJ2-2; a weak D match, TRBD2 (7 bases). The CDR3 runs to 16 residues. Germline-derived CDR1 and CDR2 are KGHDR and SFDVKD. V dropped 5 bases and J dropped 2 bases, with 14 bases sitting between them. CDR3 in DNA: TGTGCCACCAGTGGGGCGGGGGCCACAAACACCGGGGAGCTGTTTTTT. Its translation: CATSGAGATNTGELFF.

The CDR3 coding sequence is TGTGCCAGTTCCGGGGGGACAGGGGGCGACTATGGCTACACCTTC. The encoded protein is CASSGGTGGDYGYTF. The V gene is TRBV19, the J gene TRBJ1-2, with 12 bases lining up with TRBD1. V shed 8 bases, J shed 3 bases, and the junction held 7 bases outside the gene matches. The CDR3 extends over 15 amino acids. Germline values: CDR1 LNHDA, CDR2 SQIVND (reference sequence).

J is TRBJ1-2 and V is TRBV7-6, with a tentative D call TRBD1 (5 bases). CDR3 size: 12 residues. Germline lookup yields CDR1 SGHVS and CDR2 FNYEAQ. Trimming stripped 10 bases from V and 4 bases from J, with 13 bases between. In nucleotides, the CDR3 is TGTGCCACCAAGGGGCTCCTCTATGGCTACACCTTC. Residues: CATKGLLYGYTF.

The chain links TRBV12-5 to TRBJ1-1, with D tentatively TRBD1 (5 bases). V lost 6 bases, J lost 1 base, and 12 bases lay in between. The CDR3 consists of 14 residues. Germline CDR1 and CDR2: LGHNT and FRNRAP. CDR3 sequence reads: CASGFSQGNTEAFF. CDR3 DNA: TGTGCTAGTGGCTTCTCGCAGGGGAACACTGAAGCTTTCTTT.

As to this clone: At one of its ends the junction is not consistent with the germline gene, which may arise from a read error. The sample carries other DNA sequences with the same CDR3. The chain links TRBV7-2 to TRBJ1-1; TRBD1 matches 7 bases. The germline CDR1 and CDR2 sequences are SGHTA and FQGNSA. The CDR3 extends over 15 amino acids. In DNA, the CDR3 is TGTGCCAGCAGCTTAGTCTCAGGGGGAAGGACTGAAGCCTTCTTT. Translating gives CASSLVSGGRTEAFF.

CDR3 sequence: CSPGGGGNQPQHF. CDR3 DNA sequence: TGCAGCCCTGGAGGGGGGGGAAATCAGCCCCAGCATTTT. This chain connects TRBV29-1 to TRBJ1-5, with D possibly being TRBD1 (6 bases). Germline CDR1 and CDR2: SQVTM and ANQGSEA. V lost 8 bases to trimming and J lost 4 bases, with 15 bases between them. The CDR3 contains 13 residues.

The CDR3 region has the DNA TGTGCCAGCAGCTTAGGCCCTGGGAGTTACAATGAGCAGTTCTTC. Its protein is CASSLGPGSYNEQFF. The V gene is TRBV7-3, the J gene TRBJ2-1; TRBD2 might be the D (5 bases). CDR3 length: 15 residues. Trimming removed 2 bases at V and 4 bases at J, with 12 bases between. CDR1 is SGHTA, CDR2 FQGTGA, per germline.

This chain connects TRBV5-1 to TRBJ2-3; 10 bases fit TRBD2. With V trimmed by 4 bases and J by 2 bases, 7 bases remained unmatched. There are 16 residues in the CDR3. Germline lookup yields CDR1 SGHRS and CDR2 YFSETQ. This CDR3 reads CASSLTSGIYTDTQYF. The CDR3, as DNA: TGCGCCAGCAGCCTTACTAGCGGGATATACACAGATACGCAGTATTTT.

The gene calls are TRBV7-9 and TRBJ2-1; 9 positions match TRBD2. The CDR3 totals 17 residues. CDR1 is SEHNR and CDR2 is FQNEAQ in the germline V gene (reference sequence). The V gene end was trimmed by 2 bases and the J gene end by 3 bases; junction bases not matched to a gene: 8. For the CDR3, the DNA is TGTGCCAGCAGCTTAATGGCGGGGGGGCTTCTCTACAATGAGCAGTTCTTC. As protein: CASSLMAGGLLYNEQFF.

V and J are TRBV9 and TRBJ1-2, with D unresolved. V lost 3 bases and J lost 2, with 5 bases in between. The CDR3 totals 12 residues. Per the germline V gene, CDR1 is SGDLS and CDR2 is YYNGEE. CDR3 coding DNA: TGTGCCAGCAGCGGGGAGAACTATGGCTACACCTTC. This encodes CASSGENYGYTF. Full variable domain (remainder filled in from reference TRBV9 and TRBJ1-2): DSGVTQTPKHLITATGQRVTLRCSPRSGDLSVYWYQQSLDQGLQFLIQYYNGEERAKGNILERFSAQQFPDLHSELNLSSLELGDSALYFCASSGENYGYTFGSGTRLTVV.

The rearrangement links TRBV15 to TRBJ1-1; TRBD1 matches at 8 bases. This CDR3 spans 16 amino acids. Germline V gene data show CDR1 as LNHNV and CDR2 as YYDKDF (reference sequence). Germline trimming cut 6 bases from V and 5 bases from J; bases unmatched to any gene: 14. CDR3 DNA sequence: TGTGCCACCAGGGCAGAGATTGGACAGGGTGGGACTGAAGCTTTCTTT. Its protein product is CATRAEIGQGGTEAFF.

This clone was seen a single time. The chain combines TRBV6-5 with TRBJ1-1, with D perhaps TRBD1 (5 bases). Germline CDR1 and CDR2: MNHEY and SVGAGI. The CDR3 contains 14 residues. V was shortened by 4 bases and J by 10 bases, with 19 bases between the two germline ends. Here the CDR3 reads CASSFSGPQGVAFF. In nucleotides, the CDR3 is TGTGCCAGCAGTTTCTCCGGGCCCCAAGGGGTAGCTTTCTTT.

The chain uses TRBV20-1 and TRBJ1-1, with no clear D. Between the trimmed V and J ends, which lost 6 bases and 12 bases, there was a span of 14 bases. The CDR3 covers 10 residues. In germline, CDR1 is DFQATT, CDR2 SNEGSKA (reference sequence). CDR3 in DNA: TGCAGTGCCATTCCCGGGGAAACTTTCTTT. Amino acids: CSAIPGETFF.

The J gene is TRBJ2-2, the V gene TRBV19; 10 nucleotides match TRBD2. This CDR3 comprises 17 residues. Unmatched junction bases numbered 7, after V lost 5 bases and J lost 1 base. CDR1 and CDR2 from the germline V gene are LNHDA and SQIVND (reference sequence). The CDR3 loop is CASSEGLAEKNTGELFF. CDR3 nucleotide sequence: TGTGCCAGTAGTGAAGGACTAGCGGAAAAGAACACCGGGGAGCTGTTTTTT.